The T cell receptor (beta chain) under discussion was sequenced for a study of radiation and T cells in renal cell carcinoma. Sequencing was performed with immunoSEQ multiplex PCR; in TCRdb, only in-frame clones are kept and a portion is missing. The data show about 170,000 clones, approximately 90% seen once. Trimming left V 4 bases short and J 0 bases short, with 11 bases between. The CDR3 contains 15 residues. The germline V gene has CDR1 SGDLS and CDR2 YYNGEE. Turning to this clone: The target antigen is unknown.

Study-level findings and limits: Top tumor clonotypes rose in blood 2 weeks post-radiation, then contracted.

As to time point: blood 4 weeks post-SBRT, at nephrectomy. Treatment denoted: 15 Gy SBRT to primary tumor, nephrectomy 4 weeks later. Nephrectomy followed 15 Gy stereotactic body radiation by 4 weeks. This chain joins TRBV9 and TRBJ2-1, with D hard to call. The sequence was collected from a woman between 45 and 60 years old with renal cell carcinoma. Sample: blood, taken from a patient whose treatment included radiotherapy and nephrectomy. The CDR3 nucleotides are TGTGCCAGCAGCCCTCTTACGAGCTCCTACAATGAGCAGTTCTTC. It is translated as CASSPLTSSYNEQFF. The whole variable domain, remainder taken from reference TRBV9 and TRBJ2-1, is DSGVTQTPKHLITATGQRVTLRCSPRSGDLSVYWYQQSLDQGLQFLIQYYNGEERAKGNILERFSAQQFPDLHSELNLSSLELGDSALYFCASSPLTSSYNEQFFGPGTRLTVL.